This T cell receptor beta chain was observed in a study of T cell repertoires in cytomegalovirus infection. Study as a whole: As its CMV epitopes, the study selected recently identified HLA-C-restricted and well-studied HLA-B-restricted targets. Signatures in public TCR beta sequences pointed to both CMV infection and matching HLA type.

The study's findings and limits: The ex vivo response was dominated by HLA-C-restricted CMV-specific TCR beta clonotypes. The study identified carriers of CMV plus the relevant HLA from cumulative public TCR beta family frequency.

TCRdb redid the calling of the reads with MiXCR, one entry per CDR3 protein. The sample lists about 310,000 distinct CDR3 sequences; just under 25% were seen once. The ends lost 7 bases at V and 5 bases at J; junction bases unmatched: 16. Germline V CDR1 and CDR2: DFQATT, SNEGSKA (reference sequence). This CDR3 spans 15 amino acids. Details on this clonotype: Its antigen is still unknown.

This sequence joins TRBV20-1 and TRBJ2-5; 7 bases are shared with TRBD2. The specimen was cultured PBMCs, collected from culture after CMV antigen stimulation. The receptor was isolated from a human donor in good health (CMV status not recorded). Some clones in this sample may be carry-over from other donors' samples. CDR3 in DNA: TGCAGTGGCAATCGAGGGGATCCAGCGGGGGAGACCCAGTACTTC. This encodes CSGNRGDPAGETQYF.